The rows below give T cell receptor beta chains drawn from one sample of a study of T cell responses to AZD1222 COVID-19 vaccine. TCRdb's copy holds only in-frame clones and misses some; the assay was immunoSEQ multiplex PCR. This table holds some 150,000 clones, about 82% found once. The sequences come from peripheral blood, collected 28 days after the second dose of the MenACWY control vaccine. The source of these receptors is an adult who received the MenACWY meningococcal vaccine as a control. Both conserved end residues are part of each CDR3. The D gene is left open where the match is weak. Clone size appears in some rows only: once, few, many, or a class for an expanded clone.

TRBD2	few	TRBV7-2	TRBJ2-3	TGTGCCAGCAGCTTAGAGGGCGGGGGTCTAGGGACGCAGTATTTT	CASSLEGGGLGTQYF
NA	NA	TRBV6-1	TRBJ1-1	TGTGCCAGCAGTGAAGTAGATGAACTGAACACTGAAGCTTTCTTT	CASSEVDELNTEAFF
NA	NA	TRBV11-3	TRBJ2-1	TGTGCCAGCAGCTTAGATACCGGTGAGCAGTTCTTC	CASSLDTGEQFF
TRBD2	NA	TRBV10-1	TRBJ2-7	TGCGCCAGCACAGGTCCGGCGGGAGGTATGCCATACTACGAGCAGTACTTC	CASTGPAGGMPYYEQYF
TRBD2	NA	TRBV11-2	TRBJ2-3	TGTGCCAGCAGCTTAGTTCAGCGGGGGGCCACAGATACGCAGTATTTT	CASSLVQRGATDTQYF
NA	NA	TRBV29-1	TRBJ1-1	TGCAGCGTTGGATGGGATGGGACTGAAGCTTTCTTT	CSVGWDGTEAFF
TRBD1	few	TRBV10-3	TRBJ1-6	TGTGCCATCAGTGAGTTGTCTACAGGGGGCGATTCACCCCTCCACTTT	CAISELSTGGDSPLHF
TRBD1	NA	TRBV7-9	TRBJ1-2	TGTGCCAGCAGCGTATGGACAGGGTTCTATGGCTACACCTTC	CASSVWTGFYGYTF
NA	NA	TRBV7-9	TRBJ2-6	TGTGCCAGCAGAGGAGGTTTCCGAGCCTCTGGGGCCAACGTCCTGACTTTC	CASRGGFRASGANVLTF
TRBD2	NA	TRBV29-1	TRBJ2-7	TGCAGCGTTGAAGGGGAGGGCACTAACTACGAGCAGTACTTC	CSVEGEGTNYEQYF
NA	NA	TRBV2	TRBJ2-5	TGTGCCAGCAGTGCCGAAGAGACCCAGTACTTC	CASSAEETQYF
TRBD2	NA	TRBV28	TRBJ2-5	TGTGCCAGTGCCCCCTGGGCTAGCGGGGTTGGAGAGACCCAGTACTTC	CASAPWASGVGETQYF
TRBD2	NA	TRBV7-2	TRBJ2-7	TGTGCCAGCAGCTTAGACGGTGGGCCTAGCGGATCCTACGAGCAGTACTTC	CASSLDGGPSGSYEQYF
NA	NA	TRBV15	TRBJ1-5	TGTGCCACCAGCAGGACCCTATGGGCAGTCGATAGCAATCAGCCCCAGCATTTT	CATSRTLWAVDSNQPQHF
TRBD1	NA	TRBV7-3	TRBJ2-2	TGTGCCAGCAGCCCACGGGACAGGGGGCTCGGGGAGCTGTTTTTT	CASSPRDRGLGELFF
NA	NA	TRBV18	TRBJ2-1	TGTGCCAGCTCCCGTCCACTGAATGAGCAGTTCTTC	CASSRPLNEQFF
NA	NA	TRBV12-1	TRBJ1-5	TGTGCGTCGTACGGAGCCCCATATAATAGCAATCAGCCCCAGCATTTT	CASYGAPYNSNQPQHF
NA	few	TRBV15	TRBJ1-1	TGTGCCACAGGGGGGCCCACTGAAGCTTTCTTT	CATGGPTEAFF
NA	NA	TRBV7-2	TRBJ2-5	TGTGCCAGCAGCGCAAACTTGGAGACCCAGTACTTC	CASSANLETQYF
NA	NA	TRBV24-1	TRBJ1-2	TGTGCCACCAGTGGGGGCAGTTATTATGGCTACACCTTC	CATSGGSYYGYTF
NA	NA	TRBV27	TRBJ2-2	TGTGCCAGCAGTTTATGGCTCAACCCCGGGGAGCTGTTTTTT	CASSLWLNPGELFF
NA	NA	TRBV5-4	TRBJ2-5	TGTGCCATATCGGGACTCCTGTACCAAGAGACCCAGTACTTC	CAISGLLYQETQYF
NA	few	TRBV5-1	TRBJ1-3	TGCGCCAGCAGCTTTACTGCGACCTCTGGAAACACCATATATTTT	CASSFTATSGNTIYF
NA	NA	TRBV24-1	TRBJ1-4	TGTGCCACCAGTCAAGAGGGACTGGGAAATGAAAAACTGTTTTTT	CATSQEGLGNEKLFF
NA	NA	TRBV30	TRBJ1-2	TGTGCCTGGATTCCAGGGCATATTTCTTATGGCTACACCTTC	CAWIPGHISYGYTF
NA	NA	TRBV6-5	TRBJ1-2	TGTGCCAGCAGTTACATGACAGCGAACTATGGCTACACCTTC	CASSYMTANYGYTF
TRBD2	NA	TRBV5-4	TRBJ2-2	TGTGCCAGCAGCTCAATAGCGGGAGGGCCCACCGGGGAGCTGTTTTTT	CASSSIAGGPTGELFF
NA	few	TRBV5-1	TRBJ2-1	TGCGCCAGCACCCCCGGGCACGAAGGCCTCAATGAGCAGTTCTTC	CASTPGHEGLNEQFF
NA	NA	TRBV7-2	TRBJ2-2	TGTGCCAGCAGCTTCGGCATGAACACCGGGGAGCTGTTTTTT	CASSFGMNTGELFF
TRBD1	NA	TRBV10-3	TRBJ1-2	TGTGCCATCAGTGCCAGACAGGGGGCGAGTGGGTTCTATGGCTACACCTTC	CAISARQGASGFYGYTF
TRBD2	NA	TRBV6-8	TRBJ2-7	TGTGCCAGCAGTAGGCCCGGGACAGTCGGGACTAGCGGGGAACACTCCTACGAGCAGTACTTC	CASSRPGTVGTSGEHSYEQYF
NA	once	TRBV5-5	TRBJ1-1	TGTGCCAGCAGCTTGGCAGGGGACACTGAAGCTTTCTTT	CASSLAGDTEAFF
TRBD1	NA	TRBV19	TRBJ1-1	TGTGCCAGTAGTACGCGACAGGGAGAAGCTTTCTTT	CASSTRQGEAFF
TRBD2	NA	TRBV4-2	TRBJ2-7	TGTGCCAGCAGCCAAGAACTTAACGGAGGGCTAGCGGGAGACGAGCAGTACTTC	CASSQELNGGLAGDEQYF
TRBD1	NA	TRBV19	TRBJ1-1	TGTGCTTTAGTACGGCAGGGGGCTACATCTTCTGAAGCTTTCTTT	CALVRQGATSSEAFF
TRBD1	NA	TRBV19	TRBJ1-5	TGTGCCAGTAGTGTACAGGGGAGCCGCAATCAGCCCCAGCATTTT	CASSVQGSRNQPQHF
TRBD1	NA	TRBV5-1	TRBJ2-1	TGCGCCAGCAGCCCGGACAGGGGTTGGAATGAGCAGTTCTTC	CASSPDRGWNEQFF
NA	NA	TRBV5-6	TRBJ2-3	TGTGCCAGCAGCTTGGGACAGTTTAGCACAGATACGCAGTATTTT	CASSLGQFSTDTQYF
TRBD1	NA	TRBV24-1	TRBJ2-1	TGTGCCACCCAGGGGGACCCTTTGGGAAATGAGCAGTTCTTC	CATQGDPLGNEQFF
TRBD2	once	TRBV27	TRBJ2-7	TGTGCCAGCAGTTCGGGACTAGCGGGAGGCGGGCAGTACTTC	CASSSGLAGGGQYF
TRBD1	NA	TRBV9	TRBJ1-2	TGTGCCAGCAGCGAGACAGGGAACTATGGCTACACCTTC	CASSETGNYGYTF
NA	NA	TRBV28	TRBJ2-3	TGTGCCAGCAGTCCCGGACAGTCAGAAGATACGCAGTATTTT	CASSPGQSEDTQYF
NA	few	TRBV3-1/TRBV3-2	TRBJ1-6	TGTGCCAGCAGCCAAGGAGGGACGGGCTATTCACCCCTCCACTTT	CASSQGGTGYSPLHF
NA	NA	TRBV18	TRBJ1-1	TGTGCCAGCTCACCACAAATTGGGGAGACTGAAGCTTTCTTT	CASSPQIGETEAFF
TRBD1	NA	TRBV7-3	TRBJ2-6	TGTGCCAGCAGCTCCACCAGACAGGGGGCAGGGGCCAACGTCCTGACTTTC	CASSSTRQGAGANVLTF
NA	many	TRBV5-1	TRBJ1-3	TGCGCCAGCAGCTTAACGGGACAAGGAAGAAACACCATATATTTT	CASSLTGQGRNTIYF
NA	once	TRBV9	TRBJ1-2	TGTGCCAGCAGCGACCCGGACAGCCTCTATGGCTACACCTTC	CASSDPDSLYGYTF
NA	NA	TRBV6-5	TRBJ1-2	TGTGCCAGCAGCCCGACAACTAACTATGGCTACACCTTC	CASSPTTNYGYTF
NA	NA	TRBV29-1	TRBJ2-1	TGCAGCGTTGAGGGAGGGGGCCACTCCTACAATGAGCAGTTCTTC	CSVEGGGHSYNEQFF
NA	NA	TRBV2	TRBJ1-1	TGTGCCAGCAGATCCTTGGGGGGGACTGAAGCTTTCTTT	CASRSLGGTEAFF
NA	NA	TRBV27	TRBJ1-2	TGTGCCAGCAGCGAGTTGGGGGTGGTTGGCTACACCTTC	CASSELGVVGYTF
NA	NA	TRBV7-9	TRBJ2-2	TGTGCCAGCAGCCTACCATCGCAGGGCACCACATCCTACACCGGGGAGCTGTTTTTT	CASSLPSQGTTSYTGELFF
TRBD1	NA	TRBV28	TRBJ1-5	TGTGCCAGCATGAAAGGGGGCAGCAATCAGCCCCAGCATTTT	CASMKGGSNQPQHF
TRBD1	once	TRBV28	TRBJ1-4	TGTGCCAGCAGTTTGATTGGGACAGGAGGAGAAAAACTGTTTTTT	CASSLIGTGGEKLFF
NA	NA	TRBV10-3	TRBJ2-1	TGTGCCATCAGTCCTCAGGGTTTGGAGCAGTTCTTC	CAISPQGLEQFF
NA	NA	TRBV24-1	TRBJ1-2	TGTGCCACCAGCGAGCCCGGGACAACGTATGGCTACACCTTC	CATSEPGTTYGYTF
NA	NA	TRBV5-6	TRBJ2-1	TGTGCCAGCAGCTTGGTACAGGAGCAGTTCTTC	CASSLVQEQFF
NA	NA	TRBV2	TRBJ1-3	TGTGCCAGCAGTGGAGAGACCGGAAACACCATATATTTT	CASSGETGNTIYF
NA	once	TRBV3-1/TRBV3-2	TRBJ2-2	TGTGCCAGCAGCCAAGTGGGGCAGGGCGGGGAGCTGTTTTTT	CASSQVGQGGELFF